Described below is a single T cell receptor beta chain sequence and its context. What it recognizes is unknown. Within the sample, other DNA sequences also encode this same CDR3. The whole isolated RNA underwent reverse transcription, so sequencing captured expressed TCRB transcripts. Using immunoSEQ multiplex PCR, the repertoire was profiled, and TCRdb retains in-frame clones only, with some absent. The top ten hold about 0.093% of the sample, which has 620,000 or so clones, around 15% seen once. The sample is drawn from a study of beta chain features in type 1 diabetes. Study findings and constraints: The analysis here could not establish whether HLA type shapes TCRB rearrangement.

The CDR3 consists of 13 residues. Trimming left V 4 bases short and J 0 bases short, with 1 base between. Looked up from germline, CDR1 is SEHNR and CDR2 is FQNEAQ (reference sequence). Around 0.12 L of blood, on average, came from one heparinised draw per donor. This sequence was found in a man between 18 and 29 years old in good health. Material: naive CD4+ T cells from blood. V is TRBV7-9 and J is TRBJ2-6, with D hard to call. In DNA form, the CDR3 reads TGTGCCAGCAGCTACTCTGGGGCCAACGTCCTGACTTTC. Translation: CASSYSGANVLTF.